The 23 T cell receptor beta chains below come from one sample, sequenced in a study of cytomegalovirus exposure and HLA in healthy donors. PCR amplification relied on 60 Vbeta primers (plus 13 Jbeta primers). TCRdb keeps only in-frame clones here, not all; method: immunoSEQ multiplex PCR. The table shows 90,000 to 120,000 clones, with 79% occurring only once. Sequencing was performed on PBMCs. These receptors all come from a woman aged 40 to 55 in good health and CMV-seronegative.

This chain joins TRBV11-2 and TRBJ2-7; D remains ambiguous. Germline lookup yields CDR1 SGHAT and CDR2 FQNNGV. The CDR3 spans 14 residues. Trimming cost V 3 bases and J 2 bases, with 11 bases left between them. CDR3 bases: TGTGCCAGCAGCTTCAACGTTATAGCCTACGAGCAGTACTTC. Translation gives CASSFNVIAYEQYF.

A few counts support this clone. This rearrangement joins TRBV7-2 to TRBJ2-3; 7 bases line up with TRBD1. The CDR3 consists of 15 residues. CDR1 SGHTA and CDR2 FQGNSA come from the germline V gene. V lost 10 bases, J lost 6 bases, and 16 bases stayed unmatched. This chain's CDR3 is CATAGTAVLADTQYF. CDR3 bases: TGTGCCACCGCCGGGACAGCGGTCCTGGCGGATACGCAGTATTTT.

The V and J genes are TRBV19 and TRBJ1-2; unclear D gene. Germline V gene lookup returns CDR1 LNHDA and CDR2 SQIVND (reference sequence). CDR3 size: 11 residues. The ends were cut back, 0 bases at V and 7 bases at J, with 3 bases in the middle. The CDR3 DNA reads as TGTGCCAGTAGTATAGACATTGGCTACACCTTC. The encoded protein is CASSIDIGYTF.

With respect to this clone: The junction does not match germline at one end; this may be a read error. At the DNA level, this CDR3 is encoded by other sequences in the same sample as well. The chain combines TRBV30 with TRBJ1-6, with 9 bases lining up with TRBD1. The CDR3 has 15 amino acids. Germline V gene lookup returns CDR1 GTSNPN and CDR2 SVGIG (reference sequence). The CDR3 bases are TGCGCCCAGCTACAGGGGGCCTTCTATAATTCACCCCTCCACTTT. Its translation: CAQLQGAFYNSPLHF. The complete variable domain, with remaining parts taken from reference TRBV30 and TRBJ1-6, reads SQTIHQWPATLVQPVGSPLSLECTVEGTSNPNLYWYRQAAGRGLQLLFYSVGIGQISSEVPQNLSASRPQDRQFILSSKKLLLSDSGFYLCAQLQGAFYNSPLHFGNGTRLTVT.

The J gene is TRBJ1-1, the V gene TRBV18, with D possibly being TRBD1 (6 bases). Germline CDR1 and CDR2: KGHSH and LQKENI. The CDR3 extends over 14 amino acids. V lost 4 bases, J lost 5 bases, and 14 bases lay in between. The CDR3 DNA follows: TGTGCCAGCTCACAAGAAAGGGGGAATACTGAAGCTTTCTTT. Protein: CASSQERGNTEAFF.

The rearrangement links TRBV5-1 to TRBJ2-5; TRBD2 aligns across 8 bases. Germline CDR1 reads SGHRS; CDR2 reads YFSETQ. The CDR3 covers 15 residues. The V and J ends lost 4 bases and 5 bases, in that order; junction bases with no gene match: 10. The CDR3 reads CASSRTGLGAETQYF. CDR3 bases: TGCGCCAGCAGCCGAACGGGACTAGGTGCGGAGACCCAGTACTTC.

J is TRBJ1-5 and V is TRBV18, with 7 nucleotides matching TRBD1. Germline CDR1 reads KGHSH; CDR2 reads LQKENI. The CDR3 loop spans 14 amino acids. The V and J ends lost 5 bases and 7 bases, in that order; junction bases with no gene match: 8. CDR3 loop: CASSATGERQPQHF. As DNA, the CDR3 is TGTGCCAGCTCAGCAACAGGGGAAAGACAGCCCCAGCATTTT.

This clone was seen a handful of times. CDR3 nucleotide sequence: TGCAGCGTTGATCTCGGGGGACAAGAGACCCAGTACTTC. Protein product: CSVDLGGQETQYF. The chain couples TRBV29-1 to TRBJ2-5; a weak D match, TRBD2 (6 bases). From germline, CDR1 is SQVTM and CDR2 ANQGSEA. This CDR3 has 13 residues. V lost 3 bases, J lost 2 bases, and 10 bases lay in between.

V usage is TRBV6-6 and J usage is TRBJ1-5; 8 bases are a match to TRBD1. Trimming removed 6 bases from V and 2 bases from J; junction bases left unmatched: 6. The length of the CDR3 is 15 residues. From germline, CDR1 is MNHNY and CDR2 SVGAGI (reference sequence). The CDR3, as DNA: TGTGCCAGCAGACTACAGGGGGATGGCAATCAGCCCCAGCATTTT. Encoded protein: CASRLQGDGNQPQHF.

This chain uses TRBV9 with TRBJ2-3; D is unresolved. Trimming pared 2 bases from V and 0 bases from J, leaving 16 bases between. The CDR3 has 17 residues. Germline V gives CDR1 SGDLS, CDR2 YYNGEE. The CDR3 spells CASSVNDLSGSTDTQYF. The CDR3 DNA sequence: TGTGCCAGCAGCGTCAACGACTTGAGTGGGAGCACAGATACGCAGTATTTT.

The gene calls are TRBV28 and TRBJ1-1; TRBD1 is a possible D gene (5 bases). This CDR3 comprises 13 residues. Trimming removed 8 bases from V and 2 bases from J, with 12 bases in between. Looked up from germline, CDR1 is MDHEN and CDR2 is SYDVKM. This CDR3 reads CASRPTANTEAFF. For the CDR3, the DNA is TGTGCCAGCCGCCCGACAGCTAACACTGAAGCTTTCTTT.

The chain couples TRBV10-3 to TRBJ2-1, with 15 bases fitting TRBD2. J gave up 7 bases and V 9 bases, and 7 bases lay outside the gene matches. This CDR3 spans 15 amino acids. Germline loops: CDR1 ENHRY, CDR2 SYGVKD. CDR3: CAIRTSGGAGNEQFF. The DNA for the CDR3 is TGTGCCATTCGGACTAGCGGGGGGGCTGGAAATGAGCAGTTCTTC.

This rearrangement joins TRBV6-4 to TRBJ1-1, with 9 bases that match TRBD1. There are 15 residues in the CDR3. V lost 5 bases and J lost 3; bases outside the gene matches: 7. Germline CDR1 is MRHNA and CDR2 is SNTAGT. The CDR3: CASSPGTGKYTEAFF. CDR3 DNA sequence: TGTGCCAGCAGTCCCGGGACAGGGAAGTACACTGAAGCTTTCTTT.

The count of this clone is one. J is TRBJ2-4 and V is TRBV6-6; D is undetermined. CDR1 is MNHNY and CDR2 is SVGAGI in the germline V gene (reference sequence). Trimming cost V 0 bases and J 3 bases, with 6 bases left between them. The CDR3 has 14 residues. CDR3 DNA sequence: TGTGCCAGCAGTTACTCTGCAGACAAAAACATTCAGTACTTC. It encodes CASSYSADKNIQYF.

This clone was found once. This rearrangement joins TRBV5-1 to TRBJ2-1; 11 bases fit TRBD2. There are 15 residues in the CDR3. V was pared by 4 bases and J by 11 bases, with 11 bases of the junction left unmatched. Germline assignment: CDR1 SGHRS and CDR2 YFSETQ. The CDR3 loop is CASSAGLADQSKQFF. The DNA of the CDR3 is TGCGCCAGCAGCGCGGGACTAGCGGACCAATCTAAGCAGTTCTTC.

CDR3 region: CASSPPGTGIFYEQYF. CDR3 nucleotides: TGTGCCAGCAGCCCACCCGGGACAGGGATTTTCTACGAGCAGTACTTC. V usage is TRBV7-2 and J usage is TRBJ2-5, with 9 bases fitting TRBD1. The DNA matches TRBJ2-7 better at its end, which makes the J call doubtful. Per germline, CDR1 SGHTA and CDR2 FQGNSA. This CDR3 is built from 16 residues.

The CDR3 DNA reads TGTGCCATCAGTGGCCGGGACAGGGAACAAGAGACCCAGTACTTC. This encodes CAISGRDREQETQYF. This chain links TRBV10-3 with TRBJ2-5; the match to TRBD1 covers 9 bases. In germline, CDR1 is ENHRY, CDR2 SYGVKD. V gave up 4 bases and J gave up 2 bases; unmatched junction bases: 5. The CDR3 loop spans 15 amino acids.

V usage is TRBV27 and J usage is TRBJ2-5; no clear D. V lost 5 bases and J lost 3, with 7 bases in between. The CDR3 contains 12 residues. Looked up from germline, CDR1 is MNHEY and CDR2 is SMNVEV (reference sequence). This chain's CDR3 is CASSDSEETQYF. CDR3 nucleotides: TGTGCCAGCAGTGATAGTGAAGAGACCCAGTACTTC.

This sequence joins TRBV29-1 and TRBJ1-5; unclear D gene. The V and J ends lost 0 bases and 2 bases respectively, with 8 bases between them. CDR3 length equals 14 residues. The germline CDR1 and CDR2 sequences are SQVTM and ANQGSEA. The CDR3 here is CSVEESGGNQPQHF. CDR3 coding DNA: TGCAGCGTTGAAGAATCGGGAGGCAATCAGCCCCAGCATTTT.

The chain has TRBV9 and TRBJ2-4, with 7 bases lining up with TRBD2. The CDR3 sequence is 14 residues long. The germline CDR1 and CDR2 sequences are SGDLS and YYNGEE. J was trimmed by 8 bases and V by 4 bases; bases with no gene match: 9. The CDR3 DNA is TGTGCCAGCAGCTTGGACCGTGCGGGGGACATTCAGTACTTC. Amino acids: CASSLDRAGDIQYF.

The chain has TRBV28 and TRBJ1-2, with D uncertain. The CDR3 is 12 residues long. From germline, CDR1 is MDHEN and CDR2 SYDVKM. The ends were cut back, 6 bases at V and 8 bases at J, with 13 bases in the middle. CDR3 loop: CASSTGRRGYTF. The CDR3 DNA sequence: TGTGCCAGCAGCACCGGGAGGAGGGGCTACACCTTC.

The chain couples TRBV6-5 to TRBJ2-7; D not resolved. The V gene's germline CDR1 is MNHEY and CDR2 SVGAGI. The CDR3 is 15 amino acids. The V gene lost 0 bases and the J gene lost 2 bases, with 11 bases spanning the gap. The CDR3 here is CASSYSSARPYEQYF. In DNA, the CDR3 is TGTGCCAGCAGTTACTCGAGCGCTCGCCCCTACGAGCAGTACTTC.

This clone showed up just once. This chain uses TRBV7-2 with TRBJ1-3; D uncertain. V dropped 5 bases and J dropped 2 bases, with 13 bases sitting between them. This CDR3 contains 15 residues. CDR1 is SGHTA and CDR2 is FQGNSA in the germline V gene. The CDR3 nucleotides read TGTGCCAGCAGCCATATCGCGGGGACTGGAAACACCATATATTTT. The encoded protein is CASSHIAGTGNTIYF. Full variable domain (rest looked up from reference TRBV7-2 and TRBJ1-3): GAGVSQSPSNKVTEKGKDVELRCDPISGHTALYWYRQSLGQGLEFLIYFQGNSAPDKSGLPSDRFSAERTGGSVSTLTIQRTQQEDSAVYLCASSHIAGTGNTIYFGEGSWLTVV.